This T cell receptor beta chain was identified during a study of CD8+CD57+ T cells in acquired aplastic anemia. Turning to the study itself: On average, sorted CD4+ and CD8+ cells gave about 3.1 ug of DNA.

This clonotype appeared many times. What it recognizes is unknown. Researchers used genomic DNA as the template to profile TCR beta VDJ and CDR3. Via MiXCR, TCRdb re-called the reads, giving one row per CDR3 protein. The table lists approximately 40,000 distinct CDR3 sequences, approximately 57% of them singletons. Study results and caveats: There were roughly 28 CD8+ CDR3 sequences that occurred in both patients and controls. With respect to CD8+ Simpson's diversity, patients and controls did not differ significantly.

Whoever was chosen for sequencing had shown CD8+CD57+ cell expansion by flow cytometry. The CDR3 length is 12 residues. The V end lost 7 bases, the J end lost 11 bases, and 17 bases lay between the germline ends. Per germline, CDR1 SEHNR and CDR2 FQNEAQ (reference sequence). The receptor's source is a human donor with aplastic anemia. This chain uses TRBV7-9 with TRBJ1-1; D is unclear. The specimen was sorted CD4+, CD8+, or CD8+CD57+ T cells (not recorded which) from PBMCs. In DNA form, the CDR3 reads TGTGCCAGCATCCATGGGAGTGGTGGGGCTTTCTTT. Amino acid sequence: CASIHGSGGAFF.